This is a list of T cell receptor beta chains from one sample in a study of T cells in Graves' hyperthyroidism and ophthalmopathy. TCRdb itself ran the multiplex PCR reads through MiXCR, one entry per CDR3 protein. The sample has hundreds of thousands of distinct CDR3 sequences; approximately 42% are singletons. The sequenced sample consisted of peripheral blood or thyroid tissue (not recorded which). These TCRs come from an adult man with Graves' disease, either hyperthyroidism or ophthalmopathy (not recorded which). Each CDR3 is given with its conserved first and last residue. D genes are given only for firm matches. Clone sizes are given selectively: once, few, many, or a class where the clone is expanded.

CDR3aa: CASSLEGVVSYEQYF
CDR3nt: TGTGCCAGCAGCTTAGAGGGAGTGGTCTCCTACGAGCAGTACTTC
j_gene: TRBJ2-7
d_gene: NA
abundance: NA
v_gene: TRBV7-9

CDR3aa: CASSLLGINTGELFF
CDR3nt: TGTGCCAGCAGCTTGCTGGGGATTAACACCGGGGAGCTGTTTTTT
j_gene: TRBJ2-2
d_gene: NA
abundance: NA
v_gene: TRBV7-2

CDR3aa: CASSFRPGTGGGLGNQPQHF
CDR3nt: TGTGCCAGCAGCTTTCGGCCCGGGACAGGGGGCGGACTTGGCAATCAGCCCCAGCATTTT
j_gene: TRBJ1-5
d_gene: TRBD1
abundance: NA
v_gene: TRBV11-3

CDR3aa: CASSTDRGVPYGYTF
CDR3nt: TGTGCCAGCAGCACCGACAGGGGAGTACCCTATGGCTACACCTTC
j_gene: TRBJ1-2
d_gene: TRBD1
abundance: few
v_gene: TRBV5-6

CDR3aa: CASSFLVGETQYF
CDR3nt: TGTGCCAGCAGTTTCCTTGTAGGAGAGACCCAGTACTTC
j_gene: TRBJ2-5
d_gene: NA
abundance: few
v_gene: TRBV12-3/TRBV12-4

CDR3aa: CASSLAMGQSYEQYF
CDR3nt: TGTGCCAGCAGCTTAGCAATGGGACAGTCCTACGAGCAGTACTTC
j_gene: TRBJ2-7
d_gene: TRBD1
abundance: few
v_gene: TRBV7-6

CDR3aa: CASSVAWGIQETQYF
CDR3nt: TGTGCCAGCAGCGTAGCTTGGGGGATACAAGAGACCCAGTACTTC
j_gene: TRBJ2-5
d_gene: NA
abundance: few
v_gene: TRBV9

CDR3aa: CASSVATGDTQYF
CDR3nt: TGTGCCAGCAGCGTAGCAACGGGGGATACGCAGTATTTT
j_gene: TRBJ2-3
d_gene: NA
abundance: NA
v_gene: TRBV7-4

CDR3aa: CASSPGRTSGYEQYF
CDR3nt: TGTGCCAGCAGCCCCGGGAGGACTAGCGGCTACGAGCAGTACTTC
j_gene: TRBJ2-7
d_gene: TRBD2
abundance: NA
v_gene: TRBV25-1

CDR3aa: CASMDTYSYEQYF
CDR3nt: TGTGCCAGTATGGACACCTACTCCTACGAGCAGTACTTC
j_gene: TRBJ2-7
d_gene: NA
abundance: NA
v_gene: TRBV12-3/TRBV12-4

CDR3aa: CASSRDRALGGYTF
CDR3nt: TGTGCCAGCAGCCGGGACAGGGCTTTAGGTGGCTACACCTTC
j_gene: TRBJ1-2
d_gene: TRBD1
abundance: many
v_gene: TRBV7-2

CDR3aa: CSASTESNYGYTF
CDR3nt: TGCAGCGCTAGTACAGAGAGTAACTATGGCTACACCTTC
j_gene: TRBJ1-2
d_gene: NA
abundance: many
v_gene: TRBV29-1

CDR3aa: CASSLARGAEQYF
CDR3nt: TGTGCCAGCAGCTTAGCGAGGGGGGCCGAGCAGTACTTC
j_gene: TRBJ2-7
d_gene: NA
abundance: NA
v_gene: TRBV7-2

CDR3aa: CSSEQGAIYGYTF
CDR3nt: TGCAGCTCGGAACAGGGGGCGATCTATGGCTACACCTTC
j_gene: TRBJ1-2
d_gene: TRBD1
abundance: NA
v_gene: TRBV29-1

CDR3aa: CASSYSGGKNSPLHF
CDR3nt: TGTGCCAGCAGTTACTCGGGAGGGAAAAATTCACCCCTCCACTTT
j_gene: TRBJ1-6
d_gene: NA
abundance: few
v_gene: TRBV6-5

CDR3aa: CASRSLGSGNTIYF
CDR3nt: TGTGCCAGCAGGTCCCTCGGCTCTGGAAACACCATATATTTT
j_gene: TRBJ1-3
d_gene: NA
abundance: once
v_gene: TRBV6-5

CDR3aa: CASSLAQGTGYTF
CDR3nt: TGTGCCAGCAGTCTCGCCCAGGGTACTGGCTACACCTTC
j_gene: TRBJ1-2
d_gene: NA
abundance: NA
v_gene: TRBV12-3/TRBV12-4

CDR3aa: CASSLRPGAENYGYTF
CDR3nt: TGTGCCAGCAGCCTCCGTCCAGGGGCGGAAAACTATGGCTACACCTTC
j_gene: TRBJ1-2
d_gene: NA
abundance: few
v_gene: TRBV7-3

CDR3aa: CASSRNTGTGGLNEKLFF
CDR3nt: TGTGCCAGTAGTAGAAACACCGGGACAGGGGGCCTTAATGAAAAACTGTTTTTT
j_gene: TRBJ1-4
d_gene: TRBD1
abundance: many
v_gene: TRBV19

CDR3aa: CASSFSGPVETQHF
CDR3nt: TGTGCCAGCAGTTTCTCAGGGCCGGTGGAGACCCAGCATTTT
j_gene: TRBJ1-5
d_gene: NA
abundance: NA
v_gene: TRBV25-1

CDR3aa: CASSPWTSGAQETQYF
CDR3nt: TGTGCCAGCAGCCCCTGGACTAGCGGGGCCCAAGAGACCCAGTACTTC
j_gene: TRBJ2-5
d_gene: TRBD2
abundance: few
v_gene: TRBV9

CDR3aa: CAISVDPHGYGYTF
CDR3nt: TGTGCCATCAGCGTTGACCCCCATGGCTATGGCTACACCTTC
j_gene: TRBJ1-2
d_gene: NA
abundance: NA
v_gene: TRBV10-3

CDR3aa: CASSLEAGYEQYF
CDR3nt: TGTGCCAGCAGCTTAGAGGCAGGCTACGAGCAGTACTTC
j_gene: TRBJ2-7
d_gene: NA
abundance: many
v_gene: TRBV5-4

CDR3aa: CSASFSGPYEQYF
CDR3nt: TGCAGCGCCAGTTTTAGCGGCCCCTACGAGCAGTACTTC
j_gene: TRBJ2-7
d_gene: NA
abundance: NA
v_gene: TRBV29-1

CDR3aa: CASRTEGRGPYEQYF
CDR3nt: TGTGCCAGCAGGACCGAGGGCAGGGGGCCCTACGAGCAGTACTTC
j_gene: TRBJ2-7
d_gene: TRBD1
abundance: NA
v_gene: TRBV6-1

CDR3aa: CASSQGFSLEETQYF
CDR3nt: TGTGCCAGCAGCCAAGGTTTTTCGCTAGAAGAGACCCAGTACTTC
j_gene: TRBJ2-5
d_gene: NA
abundance: few
v_gene: TRBV14

CDR3aa: CASSSGRLTF
CDR3nt: TGTGCCAGTAGCAGCGGGAGGCTCACCTTC
j_gene: TRBJ1-2
d_gene: NA
abundance: NA
v_gene: TRBV19

CDR3aa: CASSLGGWGGYEQFF
CDR3nt: TGTGCCAGCAGCTTAGGAGGGTGGGGGGGATACGAGCAGTTTTTT
j_gene: TRBJ2-2
d_gene: TRBD2
abundance: NA
v_gene: TRBV7-4

CDR3aa: CASSIPGQGVYGYTF
CDR3nt: TGTGCCAGTAGTATCCCGGGACAGGGGGTATATGGCTACACCTTC
j_gene: TRBJ1-2
d_gene: TRBD1
abundance: NA
v_gene: TRBV5-4

CDR3aa: CASSTQLGQYF
CDR3nt: TGTGCCAGCAGCACCCAACTGGGCCAGTACTTC
j_gene: TRBJ2-5
d_gene: NA
abundance: NA
v_gene: TRBV11-2

CDR3aa: CSASRSVGQPQHF
CDR3nt: TGCAGTGCTAGCCGGTCAGTAGGACAGCCCCAGCATTTT
j_gene: TRBJ1-5
d_gene: NA
abundance: NA
v_gene: TRBV20-1

CDR3aa: CATGSRDRNTGELFF
CDR3nt: TGTGCCACAGGCTCCCGGGACAGGAACACCGGGGAGCTGTTTTTT
j_gene: TRBJ2-2
d_gene: TRBD1
abundance: NA
v_gene: TRBV15

CDR3aa: CASSEGQGGTGELFF
CDR3nt: TGCGCCAGCAGCGAAGGACAGGGGGGCACCGGGGAGCTGTTTTTT
j_gene: TRBJ2-2
d_gene: TRBD1
abundance: many
v_gene: TRBV5-1

CDR3aa: CSSPGTDYGYTF
CDR3nt: TGCAGCAGTCCGGGGACAGACTATGGCTACACCTTC
j_gene: TRBJ1-2
d_gene: TRBD1
abundance: NA
v_gene: TRBV29-1

CDR3aa: CASSVSGSGQPQHF
CDR3nt: TGTGCCAGCAGCGTATCTGGGAGTGGTCAGCCCCAGCATTTT
j_gene: TRBJ1-5
d_gene: NA
abundance: NA
v_gene: TRBV9

CDR3aa: CASSAGGCSYEQYF
CDR3nt: TGTGCCAGCTCAGCAGGGGGGTGCTCCTACGAGCAGTACTTC
j_gene: TRBJ2-7
d_gene: NA
abundance: NA
v_gene: TRBV7-2

CDR3aa: CACSIDRETQYF
CDR3nt: TGTGCCTGTAGTATAGATCGAGAGACCCAGTACTTC
j_gene: TRBJ2-5
d_gene: NA
abundance: NA
v_gene: TRBV19

CDR3aa: CASSLEYGGGGLETQYF
CDR3nt: TGTGCCAGCAGCTTGGAGTACGGCGGGGGGGGTTTGGAGACCCAGTACTTC
j_gene: TRBJ2-5
d_gene: TRBD2
abundance: NA
v_gene: TRBV7-2

CDR3aa: CASSESFRGGDGYTF
CDR3nt: TGTGCCAGCAGTGAATCATTCCGGGGGGGCGATGGCTACACCTTC
j_gene: TRBJ1-2
d_gene: NA
abundance: NA
v_gene: TRBV25-1

CDR3aa: CASSFRRSQETQYF
CDR3nt: TGTGCCAGCAGCTTTCGGCGGAGCCAAGAGACCCAGTACTTC
j_gene: TRBJ2-5
d_gene: NA
abundance: many
v_gene: TRBV7-8

CDR3aa: CSATSGFSGYTF
CDR3nt: TGCAGTGCCACCTCCGGTTTTTCTGGCTACACCTTC
j_gene: TRBJ1-2
d_gene: NA
abundance: few
v_gene: TRBV20-1

CDR3aa: CASSPDRGLANYGYTF
CDR3nt: TGTGCCAGCAGCCCGGACAGGGGCTTAGCTAACTATGGCTACACCTTC
j_gene: TRBJ1-2
d_gene: TRBD1
abundance: NA
v_gene: TRBV5-1

CDR3aa: CATSPGGSRAGELFF
CDR3nt: TGTGCCACCAGCCCCGGGGGCAGCCGCGCCGGGGAGCTGTTTTTT
j_gene: TRBJ2-2
d_gene: NA
abundance: NA
v_gene: TRBV15

CDR3aa: CASSLGTGYTEAFF
CDR3nt: TGTGCCAGCAGCTTGGGGACAGGCTACACTGAAGCTTTCTTT
j_gene: TRBJ1-1
d_gene: TRBD1
abundance: many
v_gene: TRBV5-6

CDR3aa: CASSLRARGAPYNSPLHF
CDR3nt: TGTGCCAGCAGCTTACGGGCTCGGGGGGCGCCCTATAATTCACCCCTCCACTTT
j_gene: TRBJ1-6
d_gene: NA
abundance: NA
v_gene: TRBV7-8

CDR3aa: CATASTGELFF
CDR3nt: TGTGCCACCGCGAGCACCGGGGAGCTGTTTTTT
j_gene: TRBJ2-2
d_gene: NA
abundance: NA
v_gene: TRBV24-1

CDR3aa: CATSDLRGATTETQYF
CDR3nt: TGTGCCACCAGTGATTTGAGAGGGGCGACAACGGAGACCCAGTACTTC
j_gene: TRBJ2-5
d_gene: NA
abundance: NA
v_gene: TRBV24-1

CDR3aa: CAISEGDRGYTF
CDR3nt: TGTGCCATCAGTGAGGGGGATCGGGGCTACACCTTC
j_gene: TRBJ1-2
d_gene: NA
abundance: NA
v_gene: TRBV10-3

CDR3aa: CSAHQGAYGYTF
CDR3nt: TGCAGTGCACATCAGGGGGCCTATGGCTACACCTTC
j_gene: TRBJ1-2
d_gene: TRBD1
abundance: NA
v_gene: TRBV20-1

CDR3aa: CAWRNEADSSYEQYF
CDR3nt: TGTGCCTGGAGGAACGAAGCGGATAGCTCCTACGAGCAGTACTTC
j_gene: TRBJ2-7
d_gene: NA
abundance: NA
v_gene: TRBV7-2

CDR3aa: CSASPGDFSGEDEQYF
CDR3nt: TGCAGTGCTAGTCCGGGAGACTTCTCCGGGGAGGACGAGCAGTACTTC
j_gene: TRBJ2-7
d_gene: NA
abundance: NA
v_gene: TRBV20-1

CDR3aa: CASSWLAEQDNEQYF
CDR3nt: TGTGCCAGCAGCTGGCTAGCGGAGCAAGACAATGAGCAGTACTTC
j_gene: TRBJ2-7
d_gene: TRBD2
abundance: once
v_gene: TRBV7-2

CDR3aa: CASSPRQGVHEAFF
CDR3nt: TGTGCCAGCAGCCCGAGACAGGGGGTCCATGAAGCTTTCTTT
j_gene: TRBJ1-1
d_gene: TRBD1
abundance: many
v_gene: TRBV7-9

CDR3aa: CASSPSTGGEKLFF
CDR3nt: TGTGCCAGCAGTCCGTCGACAGGCGGAGAAAAACTGTTTTTT
j_gene: TRBJ1-4
d_gene: NA
abundance: few
v_gene: TRBV12-3/TRBV12-4

CDR3aa: CASSIGQGGAYGYTF
CDR3nt: TGTGCCAGTAGTATTGGACAGGGGGGCGCCTATGGCTACACCTTC
j_gene: TRBJ1-2
d_gene: TRBD1
abundance: NA
v_gene: TRBV19

CDR3aa: CASSPMTGGNQPQHF
CDR3nt: TGTGCCAGCAGCCCGATGACAGGTGGCAATCAGCCCCAGCATTTT
j_gene: TRBJ1-5
d_gene: NA
abundance: once
v_gene: TRBV25-1

CDR3aa: CSVEVEGALSPLHF
CDR3nt: TGCAGCGTTGAAGTCGAGGGGGCGCTTTCACCCCTCCACTTT
j_gene: TRBJ1-6
d_gene: TRBD1
abundance: many
v_gene: TRBV29-1

CDR3aa: CSAREAKGATNEAFF
CDR3nt: TGCAGTGCTAGAGAGGCCAAGGGGGCAACTAATGAAGCTTTCTTT
j_gene: TRBJ1-1
d_gene: TRBD1
abundance: NA
v_gene: TRBV20-1

CDR3aa: CASSYSLTATYEQYF
CDR3nt: TGTGCCAGCAGTTACTCCTTGACAGCGACCTACGAGCAGTACTTC
j_gene: TRBJ2-7
d_gene: NA
abundance: NA
v_gene: TRBV7-2